One sample yielded the 13 T cell receptor beta chains listed below, sequenced in a study of blood T cell repertoires in COVID-19. The table came from immunoSEQ multiplex PCR; TCRdb's copy has only in-frame clones and leaves some out. The data contain a few hundred thousand clones, approximately 87% of them singletons. The sequenced sample was peripheral blood. The receptors here all came from a man aged 60-69 years who had recovered from COVID-19.

The chain couples TRBV12-2 to TRBJ2-7; TRBD2 reflects the table's D call only, with no check against the DNA. TRBV12-2 counts as a pseudogene. This CDR3 spans 15 amino acids. The CDR3 region has the DNA TGTGCAAGTCGCTTAAATAGCGGGGGGTCCTACGAGCAGTACTTC. Amino acid sequence: CASRLNSGGSYEQYF.

The V and J genes are TRBV13 and TRBJ1-1, with a possible D match to TRBD1 (5 bases). This CDR3 contains 14 residues. The V and J ends lost 3 bases and 0 bases respectively, with 8 bases between them. The germline V gene has CDR1 PRHDT and CDR2 FYEKMQ (reference sequence). This CDR3 reads CASSFGGMNTEAFF. The CDR3 bases are TGTGCCAGCAGCTTCGGGGGAATGAACACTGAAGCTTTCTTT.

The count of this clone is one. The chain combines TRBV5-1 with TRBJ2-5, with a tentative D call TRBD2 (7 bases). Germline CDR1 SGHRS, CDR2 YFSETQ. The V and J ends lost 4 bases and 0 bases respectively, with 16 bases between them. The CDR3 is 16 amino acids. CDR3 DNA: TGCGCCAGCAGCGGGGGGGGCGGAAGGTACCAAGAGACCCAGTACTTC. Its translation is CASSGGGGRYQETQYF. The whole variable domain, remainder taken from reference TRBV5-1 and TRBJ2-5, is KAGVTQTPRYLIKTRGQQVTLSCSPISGHRSVSWYQQTPGQGLQFLFEYFSETQRNKGNFPGRFSGRQFSNSRSEMNVSTLELGDSALYLCASSGGGGRYQETQYFGPGTRLLVL.

This clone was seen only a few times. The J gene is TRBJ1-5, the V gene TRBV19; 7 bases fit TRBD1. V lost 4 bases and J lost 3; bases outside the gene matches: 3. Germline CDR1 reads LNHDA; CDR2 reads SQIVND (reference sequence). This CDR3 contains 14 residues. CDR3 in DNA: TGTGCCAGTAGTACGGGACAGATCAATCAGCCCCAGCATTTT. Protein: CASSTGQINQPQHF.

This chain joins TRBV7-2 and TRBJ2-5; 8 bases fit TRBD2. Germline-derived CDR1 and CDR2 are SGHTA and FQGNSA. V was clipped by 6 bases and J by 4 bases; unmatched bases: 7. The CDR3 covers 14 residues. As DNA, the CDR3 is TGTGCCAGCAGGCAAGGACTAGCAGGAGAGACCCAGTACTTC. Encoded protein: CASRQGLAGETQYF. Together with reference TRBV7-2 and TRBJ2-5, the CDR3 gives the full variable domain: GAGVSQSPSNKVTEKGKDVELRCDPISGHTALYWYRQSLGQGLEFLIYFQGNSAPDKSGLPSDRFSAERTGGSVSTLTIQRTQQEDSAVYLCASRQGLAGETQYFGPGTRLLVL.

V is TRBV10-1 and J is TRBJ2-5, with D perhaps TRBD2 (5 bases). The V end lost 2 bases, the J end lost 4 bases, and 8 bases lay between the germline ends. The germline V gene encodes CDR1 WNHNN and CDR2 SYGVQD (reference sequence). The CDR3 has 13 amino acids. This CDR3 reads CASSEREGETQYF. As DNA, the CDR3 is TGCGCCAGCAGTGAGCGCGAGGGAGAGACCCAGTACTTC.

The CDR3 region has the DNA TGTGCCAGCAGTGAGATGTCTAGCGTTCGGTACAATGAGCAGTTCTTC. Its translation is CASSEMSSVRYNEQFF. The chain employs TRBV6-4 and TRBJ2-1; D perhaps matches TRBD2 (6 bases). Trimming removed 3 bases from V and 4 bases from J, with 16 bases in between. The CDR3 sequence is 16 residues long. Germline CDR1 and CDR2: MRHNA and SNTAGT.

The chain couples TRBV6-2 or TRBV6-3 to TRBJ2-7, with a tentative D call TRBD2 (6 bases). The germline gives CDR1 MNHEY, CDR2 SVGEGT. V lost 5 bases, J lost 0 bases, and 23 bases lay in between. The CDR3 is 18 amino acids. This CDR3 is CASSPQNQAGPFSYEQYF. The CDR3, as DNA: TGTGCCAGCAGTCCCCAAAACCAAGCGGGCCCTTTCTCCTACGAGCAGTACTTC.

The chain joins TRBV5-1 to TRBJ2-7, with D perhaps TRBD1 (6 bases). V was clipped by 0 bases and J by 7 bases, with 11 bases between them. CDR3 length: 13 residues. Per germline, CDR1 SGHRS and CDR2 YFSETQ. The CDR3, as DNA: TGCGCCAGCAGCTTGGGACAGGTTCGGGAGCAGTACTTC. Amino acid sequence: CASSLGQVREQYF.

The CDR3 nucleotides are TGTGCCAGCAGCTTGGGTTTGCAGGGTTCCTACGAGCAGTACTTC. Its translation: CASSLGLQGSYEQYF. This chain links TRBV5-5 with TRBJ2-7, with a possible D match to TRBD1 (5 bases). CDR1 is SGHKS, CDR2 YYEKEE, per germline (reference sequence). The CDR3 contains 15 residues. V was pared by 0 bases and J by 1 base, with 11 bases between.

The rearrangement links TRBV6-5 to TRBJ1-2, with a tentative D call TRBD1 (5 bases). The CDR3 has 14 amino acids. Germline V gives CDR1 MNHEY, CDR2 SVGAGI. V lost 7 bases and J lost 3, with 15 bases in between. The CDR3 region is CASTFGTPYYGYTF. DNA of the CDR3: TGTGCCAGCACGTTCGGGACTCCGTACTATGGCTACACCTTC.

The chain couples TRBV6-2 or TRBV6-3 to TRBJ1-2; TRBD1 matches 10 bases. The CDR3 is 16 amino acids. CDR1 is MNHEY and CDR2 is SVGEGT in the germline V gene. The V gene end was trimmed by 0 bases and the J gene end by 4 bases; junction bases not matched to a gene: 5. The CDR3 DNA is TGTGCCAGCAGTTACTCGAAGGGACAGGGGCCCTATGGCTACACCTTC. Amino acids: CASSYSKGQGPYGYTF.

The chain is built from TRBV5-5 and TRBJ1-4; possible D gene TRBD1, 5 bases. The CDR3 loop spans 15 amino acids. CDR1 SGHKS and CDR2 YYEKEE come from the germline V gene (reference sequence). Trimming removed 0 bases from V and 8 bases from J, with 14 bases in between. CDR3 region: CASSLAGGGEEKLFF. As DNA, the CDR3 is TGTGCCAGCAGCTTGGCGGGGGGAGGTGAAGAAAAACTGTTTTTT.